One and the same sample provided the 9 T cell receptor beta chains below, sequenced in a study of memory CD8 T cells in hepatitis C reinfection. The repertoire was sequenced with immunoSEQ multiplex PCR; TCRdb's copy has only in-frame clones and lacks some. Among some 46,000 clones listed, roughly 89% were seen once. Time point given: late/post reinfection, 12 to 24 weeks after detection. No in vitro expansion preceded TCR sequencing of the sorted cells. The sequencing input was naive CD8+ T cells sorted from blood. The source is a man in his late teens or twenties with hepatitis C virus infection.

This chain connects TRBV11-3 to TRBJ2-3; 7 positions agree with TRBD2. V was pared by 5 bases and J by 3 bases, with 5 bases of the junction left unmatched. The V gene's germline CDR1 is SGHNT and CDR2 YENEEA. CDR3 length: 14 amino acids. CDR3 protein: CASSPGLGTDTQYF. The CDR3 DNA reads as TGTGCCAGCAGCCCTGGACTAGGGACAGATACGCAGTATTTT.

The table lists this clone with a count of one. This chain links TRBV2 with TRBJ2-3; TRBD2 might be the D (8 bases). V was cut by 5 bases and J by 1 base, with 19 bases left in between. CDR3 length: 17 amino acids. From germline, CDR1 is SNHLY and CDR2 FYNNEI. The DNA of the CDR3 is TGTGCCAGCAGTTTCCCCCCGGGAGGGGGCGGCACAGATACGCAGTATTTT. This codes for CASSFPPGGGGTDTQYF.

Comment on this clone: Different DNA sequences within this sample yield the same CDR3. The chain links TRBV5-4 to TRBJ2-3; 8 positions match TRBD1. The CDR3 extends over 12 amino acids. With 4 bases clipped from V and 6 bases from J, the junction kept 1 base outside the gene matches. The germline CDR1 and CDR2 sequences are SGHNT and YYREEE (reference sequence). The CDR3 DNA reads TGTGCCAGCAGCCACAGGGGGGATACGCAGTATTTT. As protein: CASSHRGDTQYF.

The chain links TRBV7-2 to TRBJ2-7; no clear D. The CDR3 extends over 12 amino acids. Germline V lookup: CDR1 SGHTA, CDR2 FQGNSA. Deletions cut 3 bases from V and 2 bases from J, with 5 bases between. The CDR3 loop is CASSFLTYEQYF. The CDR3 DNA is TGTGCCAGCAGCTTCTTAACCTACGAGCAGTACTTC.

Only one count was recorded for this clone. The chain recombines TRBV7-8 with TRBJ2-7; D is perhaps TRBD1 (5 bases). Trimming shortened V by 5 bases and J by 3 bases, and 11 bases separated the two germline ends. The CDR3 consists of 13 residues. The V gene's germline CDR1 is SGHVS and CDR2 FQNEAQ. This CDR3 reads CASSLDSFYEQYV. The CDR3 nucleotides are TGTGCCAGCAGCCTCGACAGCTTCTACGAGCAGTACGTC.

The V call is TRBV6-1, the J call TRBJ1-1; D unresolved. Per the germline V gene, CDR1 is MNHNS and CDR2 is SASEGT. The CDR3 is made up of 13 amino acids. V was shortened by 3 bases and J by 3 bases, with 8 bases between the two germline ends. DNA for the CDR3: TGTGCCAGCAGTGAGCGGGAATACACTGAAGCTTTCTTT. Amino acid sequence: CASSEREYTEAFF.

The rearrangement links TRBV9 to TRBJ1-2; 7 nucleotides match TRBD1. With V trimmed by 4 bases and J by 8 bases, 11 bases remained unmatched. Per the germline V gene, CDR1 is SGDLS and CDR2 is YYNGEE. There are 14 residues in the CDR3. The CDR3 here is CASSPSGGSEGYTF. The CDR3 nucleotides read TGTGCCAGCAGCCCATCAGGGGGAAGTGAGGGCTACACCTTC.

This chain joins TRBV27 and TRBJ1-5; 8 nucleotides match TRBD1. Germline V gives CDR1 MNHEY, CDR2 SMNVEV (reference sequence). This CDR3 is 14 amino acids long. V was pared by 6 bases and J by 3 bases, with 4 bases of the junction left unmatched. CDR3 sequence reads: CASSMTGANQPQHF. The CDR3 nucleotides read TGTGCCAGCAGCATGACAGGGGCCAATCAGCCCCAGCATTTT.

This rearrangement joins TRBV4-1 to TRBJ2-1; 7 nucleotides match TRBD1. Germline-derived CDR1 and CDR2 are MGHRA and YSYEKL. The length of the CDR3 is 14 residues. With V trimmed by 1 base and J by 10 bases, 7 bases remained unmatched. The CDR3 is CASSQGTGVREQFF. The CDR3, as DNA: TGCGCCAGCAGCCAAGGTACAGGGGTTCGCGAGCAGTTCTTC.